The T cell receptor beta chain under discussion was sequenced for a study of blood T cells in healthy people across ages. Broader study findings: CMV infection status of these donors was not known.

Notes on this clonotype: Its antigen is currently unknown.

Isolation recovered at least 7 million PBMCs from every sample. Trimming took 2 bases from V and 1 from J; bases not matched to a gene: 5. CDR3 size: 15 residues. Germline V gene lookup returns CDR1 SGHDN and CDR2 FVKESK. Primers used in a second PCR of about 7 to 12 cycles were a sample-barcoded 5' primer and a J-beta primer mix. Each cDNA molecule carried a tag from a template-switch adaptor that contained 12 random nucleotides. Every sample gave at least 3 million paired-end reads containing CDR3. TCRdb recomputed calls from the 5' RACE reads with MiXCR, one row per CDR3 protein. This table has some 1.4 million distinct CDR3 sequences, approximately 40% appearing once.

The sample consisted of blood. This clonotype originated in a woman between 18 and 30 years old in good health. V and J are TRBV14 and TRBJ2-7; 7 bases align to TRBD1. The chain's CDR3 is CASSQQTGWSYEQYF. CDR3 nucleotides: TGTGCCAGCAGCCAACAGACAGGGTGGTCCTACGAGCAGTACTTC.